Following are 24 T cell receptor beta chains from one sample sequenced in a study of resident and recirculating memory T cells in vitiligo. The method was immunoSEQ multiplex PCR; TCRdb's version includes in-frame clones alone and lacks a portion of them. The table lists 70,000 to 85,000 clones, roughly nine tenths of them singletons. The sequenced material came from blood. Receptors originate from a male donor with vitiligo.

This clone was counted once. The chain recombines TRBV19 with TRBJ2-1, with 8 bases matching TRBD1. The CDR3 is 15 amino acids. Trimming removed 5 bases from V and 4 bases from J; junction bases left unmatched: 7. Germline CDR1 LNHDA, CDR2 SQIVND (reference sequence). The CDR3 nucleotides read TGTGCCAGTAGTCCCCCGGGACAGGATTACAATGAGCAGTTCTTC. Amino acid sequence: CASSPPGQDYNEQFF.

This clone was observed once. The J gene is TRBJ2-5, the V gene TRBV7-2; TRBD2 matches at 7 bases. V was pared by 2 bases and J by 5 bases, with 2 bases of the junction left unmatched. CDR3 size: 13 residues. The germline V gene encodes CDR1 SGHTA and CDR2 FQGNSA. The CDR3 DNA sequence: TGTGCCAGCAGCTTAAGTAGCGGGGAGACCCAGTACTTC. It is translated as CASSLSSGETQYF.

The rearrangement joins TRBV10-3 to TRBJ2-6; TRBD2 aligns across 10 bases. The CDR3 extends over 17 amino acids. With 5 bases clipped from V and 0 bases from J, the junction kept 4 bases outside the gene matches. Per the germline V gene, CDR1 is ENHRY and CDR2 is SYGVKD. The CDR3 DNA is TGTGCCATCAGTTTAGCGGGGGGCGCCTCTGGGGCCAACGTCCTGACTTTC. Protein sequence: CAISLAGGASGANVLTF.

This clone was seen more than once but under ten times. V and J are TRBV2 and TRBJ1-5; 7 bases match TRBD1. Losses at the gene ends were 2 bases for V and 13 bases for J; bases not matched to a gene: 8. CDR3 length: 13 residues. Germline V lookup: CDR1 SNHLY, CDR2 FYNNEI. CDR3 nucleotides: TGTGCCAGCAGTGAAAGTTATTTGACAGGGCAGCATTTT. It specifies CASSESYLTGQHF.

The genes are TRBV5-1 and TRBJ2-2; D is unresolved. Trimming shortened V by 2 bases and J by 1 base, and 9 bases separated the two germline ends. This CDR3 spans 15 amino acids. Germline V gene lookup returns CDR1 SGHRS and CDR2 YFSETQ. The CDR3 sequence is CASSLSTVNTGELFF. CDR3 in DNA: TGCGCCAGCAGCTTAAGCACAGTGAACACCGGGGAGCTGTTTTTT.

The genes are TRBV9 and TRBJ2-5, with 9 bases that match TRBD1. Germline-derived CDR1 and CDR2 are SGDLS and YYNGEE. The CDR3 consists of 16 residues. J gave up 4 bases and V 3 bases, and 10 bases lay outside the gene matches. CDR3 bases: TGTGCCAGCAGCGGACGACCGGGACAGGGAATAGAGACCCAGTACTTC. It yields the protein CASSGRPGQGIETQYF.

The chain joins TRBV27 to TRBJ2-5; 10 bases map to TRBD2. The CDR3 spans 17 residues. Looked up from germline, CDR1 is MNHEY and CDR2 is SMNVEV (reference sequence). The V gene end was trimmed by 4 bases and the J gene end by 0 bases; junction bases not matched to a gene: 8. CDR3 DNA sequence: TGTGCCAGCAGTTCCCTAGCGGGGGCGGACGACCAAGAGACCCAGTACTTC. Translation: CASSSLAGADDQETQYF.

Note on this clone: A junction end diverges from the germline sequence, so it may reflect a read error. The J gene is TRBJ2-5, the V gene TRBV7-7, with a possible D match to TRBD1 (7 bases). Germline assignment: CDR1 SSHAT and CDR2 FNYEAQ (reference sequence). CDR3 length: 14 amino acids. CDR3 nucleotide sequence: TGTGCTAGCAGCTCTAACCCAGGGGGGGAGACCCAGTACTTC. It yields the protein CASSSNPGGETQYF.

The J gene is TRBJ1-5, the V gene TRBV9; D is undetermined. CDR1 and CDR2 (germline): SGDLS, YYNGEE. The CDR3 has 14 residues. The V end lost 4 bases, the J end lost 3 bases, and 11 bases lay between the germline ends. The CDR3 DNA reads as TGTGCCAGCAGCCCCACCGAGCTCAATCAGCCCCAGCATTTT. This translates into CASSPTELNQPQHF.

The chain recombines TRBV4-2 with TRBJ2-7; weak D call: TRBD1 (6 bases). Per germline, CDR1 LGHNA and CDR2 YNFKEQ. The CDR3 has 18 amino acids. Trimming stripped 4 bases from V and 7 bases from J, with 29 bases between. DNA for the CDR3: TGTGCCAGCAGCCGCACACCATCCGTAACAGGACAGCTGGGGGAGCAGTACTTC. Encoded protein: CASSRTPSVTGQLGEQYF.

CDR3 DNA: TGTGCCAGCAGCCAGGGACAGGGGGAATATAATTCACCCCTCCACTTT. It yields the protein CASSQGQGEYNSPLHF. The chain recombines TRBV4-2 with TRBJ1-6; TRBD1 aligns across 11 bases. With 3 bases clipped from V and 4 bases from J, the junction kept 2 bases outside the gene matches. CDR3 length: 16 residues. Germline V gives CDR1 LGHNA, CDR2 YNFKEQ.

The chain is built from TRBV10-2 and TRBJ2-7; TRBD1 matches at 7 bases. Germline V gives CDR1 WSHSY, CDR2 SAAADI. V was clipped by 7 bases and J by 4 bases; unmatched bases: 10. There are 14 residues in the CDR3. In DNA, the CDR3 is TGCGCCAGCACCGAGGGGGCTGGCGGGTACGAGCAGTACTTC. Encoded protein: CASTEGAGGYEQYF.

To note about this clone: The sample holds other DNA sequences that translate to the same CDR3. CDR3 protein: CASSLELAGGHTQYF. Written as DNA, the CDR3 is TGTGCCAGCAGCTTGGAACTAGCGGGGGGACATACGCAGTATTTT. The chain links TRBV5-4 to TRBJ2-3; 12 bases match TRBD2. Trimming removed 0 bases from V and 7 bases from J; junction bases left unmatched: 3. The CDR3 consists of 15 residues. CDR1 and CDR2 from the germline V gene are SGHNT and YYREEE (reference sequence).

The V and J genes are TRBV6-1 and TRBJ2-1; tentatively, D is TRBD2 (5 bases). V was shortened by 2 bases and J by 3 bases, with 17 bases between the two germline ends. Germline V lookup: CDR1 MNHNS, CDR2 SASEGT. The length of the CDR3 is 17 residues. The CDR3 loop reads CASSEPRGATVYNEQFF. In DNA, the CDR3 is TGTGCCAGCAGTGAACCCCGGGGAGCCACCGTCTACAATGAGCAGTTCTTC.

The V call is TRBV4-3, the J call TRBJ1-1; D is uncertain. From germline, CDR1 is LGHNA and CDR2 YSLEER. The V and J ends lost 1 base and 11 bases respectively, with 11 bases between them. The CDR3 has 12 residues. CDR3 DNA sequence: TGCGCCAGCAGCCAAGGAGCCGTCAGGGCTTTCTTT. Translating it yields CASSQGAVRAFF.

There are a few counts of this clone. The chain carries TRBV28 and TRBJ1-4, with a tentative D call TRBD1 (5 bases). V was clipped by 2 bases and J by 2 bases, with 9 bases between them. The germline V gene has CDR1 MDHEN and CDR2 SYDVKM. This CDR3 has 15 amino acids. The CDR3 sequence: CASSLGGATNEKLFF. As DNA, the CDR3 is TGTGCCAGCAGTTTAGGAGGGGCGACTAATGAAAAACTGTTTTTT.

The chain uses TRBV10-3 and TRBJ2-1; D possibly corresponds to TRBD2 (5 bases). Trimming removed 6 bases at V and 1 base at J, with 13 bases between. This CDR3 is built from 15 residues. Per germline, CDR1 ENHRY and CDR2 SYGVKD. The CDR3 loop reads CAIRREGESYNEQFF. The CDR3 coding sequence is TGTGCCATCAGGAGAGAGGGTGAGTCCTACAATGAGCAGTTCTTC.

The genes are TRBV4-1 and TRBJ1-6; 8 nucleotides match TRBD1. Trimming cost V 5 bases and J 5 bases; bases outside gene matches: 8. Germline assignment: CDR1 MGHRA and CDR2 YSYEKL. This CDR3 has 16 amino acids. In nucleotides, the CDR3 is TGCGCCAGCAGCGCGCGGGGACAGGCGAATAATTCACCCCTCCACTTT. The encoded protein is CASSARGQANNSPLHF.

This clone was recorded only once. The chain carries TRBV27 and TRBJ1-2; D may be TRBD1 (5 bases). Trimming removed 2 bases from V and 3 bases from J, with 10 bases in between. The V gene's germline CDR1 is MNHEY and CDR2 SMNVEV (reference sequence). CDR3 length: 14 amino acids. CDR3 residues: CASSLRRVDYGYTF. The CDR3 coding sequence is TGTGCCAGCAGTTTACGCAGGGTCGACTATGGCTACACCTTC.

V usage is TRBV21-1 and J usage is TRBJ2-3; the D segment call TRBD1 is taken from the table without a DNA check. TRBV21-1 is classified as a pseudogene. The CDR3 extends over 18 amino acids. The CDR3, as DNA: TGTGCCAGCAGCAAAGGGGGACAGGGGTTGAAGGAACGGGATACGCAGTATTTT. This sequence encodes CASSKGGQGLKERDTQYF.

On this clone: The junction does not match germline at one end; this may be a read error. The J gene is TRBJ1-6, the V gene TRBV7-7; no definite D call. Germline CDR1 is SSHAT and CDR2 is FNYEAQ (reference sequence). The CDR3 consists of 15 residues. CDR3 region: CASSLAGAGNSPLHF. The DNA of the CDR3 is TGTGCTAGCAGCTTAGCCGGAGCGGGTAATTCACCCCTCCACTTT.

V and J are TRBV29-1 and TRBJ1-1; 10 bases map to TRBD1. Germline CDR1 is SQVTM and CDR2 is ANQGSEA. This CDR3 contains 14 residues. The J segment lost 5 bases and the V segment lost 7 bases, leaving 10 bases of the junction unmatched. The DNA for the CDR3 is TGCAGCGCTGGACAGGGGGTGAGGGGGACTGAAGCTTTCTTT. Translated: CSAGQGVRGTEAFF.

The chain couples TRBV10-3 to TRBJ2-3, with 13 nucleotides matching TRBD2. Per the germline V gene, CDR1 is ENHRY and CDR2 is SYGVKD. Unmatched junction bases numbered 6, after V lost 4 bases and J lost 2 bases. This CDR3 spans 17 amino acids. The DNA of the CDR3 is TGTGCCATCAGTGGAGGACTAGCGGGGGCCCCCACAGATACGCAGTATTTT. Its protein is CAISGGLAGAPTDTQYF.

The chain links TRBV5-1 to TRBJ1-1, with 8 bases matching TRBD1. The J segment lost 2 bases and the V segment lost 0 bases, leaving 6 bases of the junction unmatched. The CDR3 has 16 residues. Germline V gene lookup returns CDR1 SGHRS and CDR2 YFSETQ. The CDR3 nucleotides are TGCGCCAGCAGCTTGGGGCCACAGGGGGGAAACACTGAAGCTTTCTTT. This sequence encodes CASSLGPQGGNTEAFF.